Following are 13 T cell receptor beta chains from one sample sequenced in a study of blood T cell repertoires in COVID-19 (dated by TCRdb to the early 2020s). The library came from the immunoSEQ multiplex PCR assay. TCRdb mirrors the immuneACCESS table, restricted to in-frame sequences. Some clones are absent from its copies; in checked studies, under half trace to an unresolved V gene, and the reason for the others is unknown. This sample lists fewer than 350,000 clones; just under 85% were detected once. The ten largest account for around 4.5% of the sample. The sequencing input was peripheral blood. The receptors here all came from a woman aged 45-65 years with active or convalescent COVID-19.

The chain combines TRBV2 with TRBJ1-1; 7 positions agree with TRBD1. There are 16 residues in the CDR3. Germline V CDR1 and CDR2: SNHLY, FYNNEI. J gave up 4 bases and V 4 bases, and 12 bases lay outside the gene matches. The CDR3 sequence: CASSGDSLRFSTEAFF. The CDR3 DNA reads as TGTGCCAGCAGTGGGGACAGTCTCCGGTTTTCCACTGAAGCTTTCTTT. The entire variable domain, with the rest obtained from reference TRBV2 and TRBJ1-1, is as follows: EPEVTQTPSHQVTQMGQEVILRCVPISNHLYFYWYRQILGQKVEFLVSFYNNEISEKSEIFDDQFSVERPDGSNFTLKIRSTKLEDSAMYFCASSGDSLRFSTEAFFGQGTRLTVV.

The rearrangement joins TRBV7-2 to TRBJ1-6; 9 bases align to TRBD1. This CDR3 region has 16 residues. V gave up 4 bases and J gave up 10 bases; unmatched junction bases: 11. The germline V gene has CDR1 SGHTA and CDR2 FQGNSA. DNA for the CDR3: TGTGCCAGCAGCTCGGGAGGACAGGGGAGAAGGTCACCCCTCCACTTT. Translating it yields CASSSGGQGRRSPLHF.

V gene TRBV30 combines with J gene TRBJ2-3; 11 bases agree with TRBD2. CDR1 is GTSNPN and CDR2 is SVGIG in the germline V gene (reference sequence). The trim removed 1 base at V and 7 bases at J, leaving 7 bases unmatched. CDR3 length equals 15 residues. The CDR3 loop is CAWSGLGLAANTQYF. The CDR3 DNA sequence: TGTGCCTGGAGTGGTCTGGGACTAGCGGCCAATACGCAGTATTTT. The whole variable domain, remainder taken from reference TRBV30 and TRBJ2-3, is SQTIHQWPATLVQPVGSPLSLECTVEGTSNPNLYWYRQAAGRGLQLLFYSVGIGQISSEVPQNLSASRPQDRQFILSSKKLLLSDSGFYLCAWSGLGLAANTQYFGPGTRLTVL.

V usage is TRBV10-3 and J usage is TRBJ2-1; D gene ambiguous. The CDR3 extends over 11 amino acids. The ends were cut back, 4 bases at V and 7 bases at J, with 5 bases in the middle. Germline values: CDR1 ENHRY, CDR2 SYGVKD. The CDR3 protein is CAISGPNEQFF. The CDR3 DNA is TGTGCCATCAGTGGTCCTAATGAGCAGTTCTTC.

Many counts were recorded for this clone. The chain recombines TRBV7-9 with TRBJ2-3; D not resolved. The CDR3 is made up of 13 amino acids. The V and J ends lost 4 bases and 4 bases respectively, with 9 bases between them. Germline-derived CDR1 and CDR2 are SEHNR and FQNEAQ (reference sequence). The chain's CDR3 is CASSYSFSDTQYF. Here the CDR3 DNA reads TGTGCCAGCAGCTATTCCTTCTCAGATACGCAGTATTTT.

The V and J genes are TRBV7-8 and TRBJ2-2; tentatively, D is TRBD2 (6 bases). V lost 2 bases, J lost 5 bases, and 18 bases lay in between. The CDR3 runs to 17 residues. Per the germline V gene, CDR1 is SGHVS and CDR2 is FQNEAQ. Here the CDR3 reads CASSLPGVGLRTGELFF. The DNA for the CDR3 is TGTGCCAGCAGCTTACCGGGGGTGGGATTGCGGACCGGGGAGCTGTTTTTT.

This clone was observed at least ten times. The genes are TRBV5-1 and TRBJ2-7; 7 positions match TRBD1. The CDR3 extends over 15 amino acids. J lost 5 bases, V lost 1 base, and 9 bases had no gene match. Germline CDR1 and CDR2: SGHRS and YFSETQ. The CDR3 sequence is CASSLRPGGRNEQYF. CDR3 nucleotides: TGCGCCAGCAGCTTGCGGCCAGGGGGTAGGAACGAGCAGTACTTC.

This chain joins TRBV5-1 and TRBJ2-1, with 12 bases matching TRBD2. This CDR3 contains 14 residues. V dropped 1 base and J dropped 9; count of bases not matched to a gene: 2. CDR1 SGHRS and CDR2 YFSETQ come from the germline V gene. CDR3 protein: CASSLTSGRTEQFF. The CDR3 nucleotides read TGCGCCAGCAGCTTGACTAGCGGGAGGACTGAGCAGTTCTTC.

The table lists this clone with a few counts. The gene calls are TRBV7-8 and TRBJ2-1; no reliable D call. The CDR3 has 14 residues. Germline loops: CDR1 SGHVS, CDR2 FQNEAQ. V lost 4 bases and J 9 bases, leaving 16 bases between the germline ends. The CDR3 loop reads CASSSPQNSGEQFF. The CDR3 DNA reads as TGTGCCAGCAGCTCCCCCCAGAATTCAGGTGAGCAGTTCTTC.

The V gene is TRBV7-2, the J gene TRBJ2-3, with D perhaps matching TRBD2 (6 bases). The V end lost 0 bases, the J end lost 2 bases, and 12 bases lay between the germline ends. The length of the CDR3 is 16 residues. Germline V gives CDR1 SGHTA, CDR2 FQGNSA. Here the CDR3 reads CASSLAMGGITDTQYF. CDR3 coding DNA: TGTGCCAGCAGCTTAGCGATGGGCGGGATCACAGATACGCAGTATTTT.

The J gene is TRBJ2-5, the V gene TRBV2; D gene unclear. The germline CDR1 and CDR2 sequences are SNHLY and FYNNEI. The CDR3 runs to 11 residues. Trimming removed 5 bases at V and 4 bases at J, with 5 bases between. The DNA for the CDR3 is TGTGCCAGCAGTATATCAGAGACCCAGTACTTC. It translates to CASSISETQYF.

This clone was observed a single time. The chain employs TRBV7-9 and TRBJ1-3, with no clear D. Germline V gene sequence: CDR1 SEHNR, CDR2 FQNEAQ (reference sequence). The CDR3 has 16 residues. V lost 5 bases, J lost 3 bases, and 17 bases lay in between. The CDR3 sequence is CASSLMGGKGGNTIYF. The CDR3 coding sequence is TGTGCCAGCAGCCTCATGGGAGGGAAAGGTGGAAACACCATATATTTT.

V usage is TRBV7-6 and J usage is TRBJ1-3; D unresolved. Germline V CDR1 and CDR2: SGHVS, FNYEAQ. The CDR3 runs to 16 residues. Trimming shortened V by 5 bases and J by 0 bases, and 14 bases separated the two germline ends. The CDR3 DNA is TGTGCCAGCAGCCCCCTCCAGACTAGCTCTGGAAACACCATATATTTT. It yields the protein CASSPLQTSSGNTIYF.